The T cell receptor (beta chain) under discussion was sequenced for a study of OX40 agonist ivuxolimab in advanced cancers. Any history of autoimmune disease or systemic immunosuppression disqualified patients. A word on this clone: Its antigen remains unknown.

Germline lookup yields CDR1 LGHNA and CDR2 YNFKEQ. The V gene end was trimmed by 1 base and the J gene end by 8 bases; junction bases not matched to a gene: 7. The length of the CDR3 is 15 residues. Only in-frame clones appear in the TCRdb table, and some are missing; sequencing was by immunoSEQ multiplex PCR. The table has over 95,000 clones, roughly nine tenths seen once; the top ten hold around 0.3%. Overall study results and limits: With doses of 0.1-3.0 mg/kg, partial responders showed among the lowest clonal expansion.

The chain uses TRBV4-2 and TRBJ2-1; 8 bases map to TRBD2. The sample here was CD4+ or CD8+ T cells sorted from blood, taken in a trial of the OX40 agonist ivuxolimab. The TCR comes from an adult with an advanced solid tumor such as melanoma, head and neck, liver or kidney cancer. As DNA, the CDR3 is TGTGCCAGCAGCCAAGTATCGGGAGGGAGCGATGAGCAGTTCTTC. Translating it yields CASSQVSGGSDEQFF.